This T cell receptor (beta chain) was recorded in a study of blood T cell repertoires in COVID-19. Study-wide background: Researchers got acute and convalescent COVID-19 samples from the United States, Italy and Spain. PBMCs, B-cell-depleted T cells, or T cells were the source of the cDNA or gDNA that made up the material.

Original analysis: Reference gene primer amplification gave estimated nucleated cell counts. The assay was immunoSEQ multiplex PCR, and TCRdb's table has in-frame clones only and misses some. V and J calls and clone size are copied from that table; D and trimming were computed from the DNA. Of 150,000 to 200,000 clones detected, 81% appear once; the ten largest clones hold approximately 9.9%. V was trimmed by 1 base and J by 8 bases, leaving 8 bases between them. CDR3 length: 13 amino acids. The TCR originated in a man aged 55 to 70 with active or convalescent COVID-19. Sequencing was performed on peripheral blood. This chain joins TRBV12-3 or TRBV12-4 and TRBJ1-4; no clear D gene. The CDR3 protein is CASSLGALEKLFF. CDR3 coding DNA: TGTGCCAGCAGTTTAGGCGCTCTAGAAAAACTGTTTTTT.